The present T cell receptor beta chain was sequenced within a study of beta chain features in type 1 diabetes (dated by TCRdb to 2016 to 2019). Context from the whole study: Mean age, gender distribution, total cell number and subset yield did not differ between patients and healthy donors. Regulatory and stem cell-like memory subsets were isolated from only 8 patients and roughly eight healthy donors, whereas naive and central memory subsets came from all 30 or so donors. A total of around 110,000,000 sorted cells were examined across all samples, and a strong correlation was observed between cell number per subset and RNA yield. The study compared TCRB repertoires of sorted circulating CD4+ T cell subsets between recently diagnosed type 1 diabetes patients and matched healthy donors.

Results and caveats for the whole study, not just this receptor: Naive, central memory and regulatory TCRB repertoires appeared more similar among patients than among healthy donors. Patients with type 1 diabetes made fewer insertions and deleted more nucleotides at VDJ recombination sites, implying thymic rearrangement abnormalities. A moderate but significant shortening of TCRB CDR3 length was observed in type 1 diabetes patients in all four CD4+ subsets. Because small numbers of individuals were included in the HLA sub-analyses, any influence of HLA type on TCRB rearrangement was left unresolved. PCR might favor shorter templates, but patient and control samples were amplified and corrected together, so any skew would affect both groups equally. Sequencing cDNA rather than genomic DNA could over-represent highly expressing activated cells, although activation and CD3 levels did not differ between groups.

With regard to this clone: The clone's antigen remains unknown. One base away there is no much larger clone; base qualities are not given.

The germline V gene supplies CDR1 SQVTM and CDR2 ANQGSEA. At the junction V is shortened by 6 bases and J by 1 base, with 11 bases in between. The CDR3, from cysteine to phenylalanine, totals 13 residues. Of the read, only the CDR3 DNA is kept; its 39 bases are in frame from base 1. The entire amount of isolated RNA was reverse transcribed using the High Capacity cDNA Reverse Transcription Kit, so the sequenced TCRB transcripts were expressed ones. Deep immunoSEQ sequencing was performed on naive, central memory and regulatory T cell samples, with an average of approximately 4 million total reads per sample. Sorted cells were lysed in RLT buffer and RNA was extracted with DNase-treated RNeasy Micro or Mini kits, depending on cell number. Each cell subset was processed on its own to prevent cross-contamination, while patient and healthy donor samples were processed together. The immunoSEQ multiplex PCR was used to amplify TCRB sequences from cDNA, yielding 87-bp fragments that span the CDR3 region. Amplicons were sequenced on the Illumina HiSeq platform. The authors processed their data as follows. Synthetic template baselines were used to correct PCR bias computationally, reads within Hamming distance 2 were collapsed, and singletons that could not be merged were discarded. Reads were aligned against IMGT to assign V, D and J genes, CDR3 length and insertions or deletions at six rearrangement sites. Clonotype counts were normalized to sorted cell number within each subset before computing true diversity and Gini coefficients with the tcR R package. Repertoire sharing was quantified using the overlap coefficient calculated on TCRB nucleotide sequences. Out-of-frame TCRB sequences from naive cells were analyzed to stand in for the pre-selection repertoire. Not all clones reach the TCRdb copy of this immuneACCESS table, which keeps in-frame sequences only. Checked studies attribute under half of the gap to unresolved V genes and leave the rest unexplained. The DNA gave D and trimming, while V, J and clone size come from that table. This sample has about 650,000 clones in its table, and roughly 12% of those were observed once. The ten top clones hold roughly 0.12% of the sample.

Each donor gave one peripheral blood draw, averaging roughly 0.11 L, which was collected into heparinised tubes. A BD FACSAria II and a panel including CD45RO, CCR7, CD25, CD127, CD95 and CD27 were used to sort naive, central memory, regulatory and stem cell-like memory CD4+ T cells. A purity above 95% was achieved for all sorted populations. PBMCs were isolated right away by Lymphoprep density gradient centrifugation and were stained directly, without culture. Samples were stained and sorted in pairs, with one healthy donor and one patient per experiment, so that batch effects were minimized. Input material: naive CD4+ T cells from blood. This specimen's cell subset or site label, interpreted: true naive CD4+ T cells. Here the chain combines TRBV29-1 and TRBJ2-3, with the D gene uncertain. The receptor comes from a man aged 25 to 40 with type 1 diabetes. This receptor carries the CDR3 CSVGWLRTDTQYF. DNA sequence: TGCAGCGTAGGGTGGCTTCGCACAGATACGCAGTATTTT.